This T cell receptor beta chain was captured in a study of OX40 agonist ivuxolimab in advanced cancers. Turning to the overall study: Ivuxolimab was an agonistic, fully human IgG2 monoclonal antibody directed against OX40 (CD134), a costimulatory receptor. Partial responses occurred in three dose-escalation patients: two with cutaneous melanoma and one with hepatocellular carcinoma. Intravenous ivuxolimab was administered to patients every 2 weeks at six dose levels: 0.01, 0.1, 0.3, 1.5, 3 and 10 mg/kg. The point of sequencing TCRbeta in the periphery was to test whether ivuxolimab changed TCR sequence diversity and drove clonal T-cell expansion. Among the approximately 54 dose-escalation patients, some 19 had hepatocellular carcinoma, about 15 melanoma, 9 renal cell carcinoma and 9 head and neck cancer. In the dose-escalation cohort, 65% to 90% of patients were male, and the mean age was around 60 years, with a range of roughly 20 to 80. The paper covers the monotherapy dose-escalation part of the phase I ivuxolimab trial, which included N ≈ 50 patients. Prior anti-PD-1, anti-PD-L1 or anti-CTLA-4 therapy was permitted, and about two fifths of dose-escalation patients had received checkpoint inhibitors. The paper as a whole reports these results and caveats: The antigen specificity of the peripheral T cells that underwent clonal expansion was not determined. After ivuxolimab, more expanded clones were found on average in CD8+ T cells than in CD4+ T cells. Low levels of normalized T-cell clonal expansion were also seen in some patients who did not respond. At doses of 0.1 to 3.0 mg/kg, clonal expansion of both CD4+ and CD8+ blood T cells was observed from baseline to week 6. In partial responders in the 0.1-3.0 mg/kg groups, normalized peripheral clonal expansion was found to be among the lowest, especially among CD8+ T cells.

Patients with a history of autoimmune disease or receiving systemic immunosuppression were excluded from the trial. In every dose cohort, peripheral blood was drawn for TCR sequencing at baseline, cycle 4 day 1, and cycle 7 day 1. Samples came from an open-label, multicenter, first-in-human phase I dose-escalation trial of ivuxolimab. Adults with locally advanced or metastatic melanoma, renal cell carcinoma, hepatocellular carcinoma or head and neck squamous cell carcinoma were enrolled in the trial. Before TCR sequencing, CD4+ T cells and CD8+ T cells from peripheral blood were sorted into separate populations. A remark on this clone: This receptor's antigen is unknown. No base quality values were provided; no much bigger clone lies one nucleotide off.

Genomic DNA was extracted from sorted cells for sequencing of the TCRbeta CDR3 region. The immunoSEQ Assay was used to sequence the TCRbeta CDR3 regions. TCRdb took over this immuneACCESS table, retaining in-frame rearrangements with V and J assigned. Such tables are incomplete; in checked studies, under half of the missing clones stem from an unresolved V gene, and the remainder is unexplained. The sample contains 96,000 or so clones, less than 85% of them found a single time. Together, the top ten hold less than 6% of the sample. V gives up 0 bases and J gives up 1 base, and the segment between their germline ends measures 12 bases. CDR1 and CDR2 are drawn from the germline V gene: LGHNA, YSLEER. The CDR3 measures 16 amino acids from cysteine to phenylalanine. Only the CDR3 DNA stays, 48 bases, in frame from base 1.

The material was CD4+ or CD8+ T cells sorted from blood, obtained in a trial of the OX40 agonist ivuxolimab. This TCR derives from an adult with an advanced solid tumor such as melanoma, head and neck, liver or kidney cancer. This sequence uses TRBV4-3 and TRBJ1-1; a confident D gene designation cannot be given. CDR3 reads: CASSQDVRSGNTEAFF. The DNA sequence reads TGCGCCAGCAGCCAAGATGTCCGGTCGGGGAACACTGAAGCTTTCTTT.